The clone carrying this T cell receptor (beta chain) was observed a single time. Its antigen is undetermined. These data originate in a study of cytomegalovirus exposure and HLA in healthy donors. Looking at the study overall: It was reported in a later analysis that the same platform had been used for the approximately 120 validation repertoires as for the approximately 700 first-cohort repertoires.

General study points: A few chains tied to CMV proved CMV antigen-specific in vitro. Some TCR beta chains (164 of them) were listed as cytomegalovirus-associated.

CDR1 is LNHDA and CDR2 is SQIVND in the germline V gene (reference sequence). This CDR3 is 13 amino acids long. Trimming removed 10 bases at V and 0 bases at J, with 13 bases between. Data came from immunoSEQ multiplex PCR; TCRdb stores just in-frame clones and leaves some out. The table includes hundreds of thousands of clones, more than 85% detected once. Sequenced input: PBMCs. The rearrangement uses TRBV19 and TRBJ2-7, with D perhaps matching TRBD1 (5 bases). This receptor was identified in a young man in good health and CMV-seropositive. CDR3 residues: CATQGKTSYEQYF. The CDR3 region has the DNA TGTGCCACCCAGGGTAAGACCTCCTACGAGCAGTACTTC.